The entry below gives a single T cell receptor (beta chain) sequence along with its context. Its specificity is not known. The data belong to a study of graft-versus-host responses after intestinal transplantation. The overall study: Recipients obtained multivisceral, liver-intestinal, or isolated intestinal transplants.

General study findings and limits: The study found high graft-versus-host to host-versus-graft clonal ratios in allografts of patients with graft-donor T cell macrochimerism.

This table comes from immunoSEQ multiplex PCR, and its TCRdb copy is limited to in-frame clones, with some not included. Of under 100,000 clones listed, approximately 90% were seen once; the top ten hold approximately 0.4%. This CDR3 comprises 17 residues. The germline CDR1 and CDR2 sequences are LGHNA and YSLEER. V lost 0 bases to trimming and J lost 4 bases, with 16 bases between them. This rearrangement joins TRBV4-3 to TRBJ2-1, with a weak D call TRBD2 (5 bases). The receptor was derived from a human donor who was the organ donor for an intestinal transplant. The source was unstimulated CD8+ T cells sorted from spleen or lymph node cells, collected before transplant. CDR3 residues: CASSQDTDGSGYNEQFF. The DNA for the CDR3 is TGCGCCAGCAGCCAAGACACCGATGGGAGCGGATACAATGAGCAGTTCTTC.